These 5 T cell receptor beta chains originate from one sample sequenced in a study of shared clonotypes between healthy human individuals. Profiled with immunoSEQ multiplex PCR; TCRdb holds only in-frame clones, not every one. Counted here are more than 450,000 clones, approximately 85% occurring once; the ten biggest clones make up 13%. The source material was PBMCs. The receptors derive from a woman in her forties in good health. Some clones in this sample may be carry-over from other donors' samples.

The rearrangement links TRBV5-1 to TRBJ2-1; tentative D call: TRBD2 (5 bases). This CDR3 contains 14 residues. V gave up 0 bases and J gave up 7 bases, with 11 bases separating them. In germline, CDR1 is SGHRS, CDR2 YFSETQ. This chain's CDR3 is CASSLEGRGNEQFF. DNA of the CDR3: TGCGCCAGCAGCTTGGAGGGCAGAGGGAATGAGCAGTTCTTC.

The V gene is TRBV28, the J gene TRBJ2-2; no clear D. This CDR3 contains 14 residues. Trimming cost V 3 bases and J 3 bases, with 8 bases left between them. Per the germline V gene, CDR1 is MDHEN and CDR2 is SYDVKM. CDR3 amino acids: CASSFLLYTGELFF. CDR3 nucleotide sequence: TGTGCCAGCAGTTTTTTATTATACACCGGGGAGCTGTTTTTT.

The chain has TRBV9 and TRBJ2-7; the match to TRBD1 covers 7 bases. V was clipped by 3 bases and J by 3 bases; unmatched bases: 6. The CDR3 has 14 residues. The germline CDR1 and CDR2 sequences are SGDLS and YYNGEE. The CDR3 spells CASSATGNDYEQYF. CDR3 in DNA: TGTGCCAGCAGCGCGACAGGGAATGACTACGAGCAGTACTTC. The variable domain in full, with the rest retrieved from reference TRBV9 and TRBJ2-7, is DSGVTQTPKHLITATGQRVTLRCSPRSGDLSVYWYQQSLDQGLQFLIQYYNGEERAKGNILERFSAQQFPDLHSELNLSSLELGDSALYFCASSATGNDYEQYFGPGTRLTVT.

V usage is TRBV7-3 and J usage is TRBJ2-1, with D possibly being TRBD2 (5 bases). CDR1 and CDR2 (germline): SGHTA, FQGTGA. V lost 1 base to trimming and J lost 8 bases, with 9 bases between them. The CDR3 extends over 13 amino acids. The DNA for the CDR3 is TGTGCCAGCAGCTTAATGATGGGAGATGAGCAGTTCTTC. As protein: CASSLMMGDEQFF. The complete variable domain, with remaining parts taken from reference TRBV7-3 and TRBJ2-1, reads GAGVSQTPSNKVTEKGKYVELRCDPISGHTALYWYRQSLGQGPEFLIYFQGTGAADDSGLPNDRFFAVRPEGSVSTLKIQRTERGDSAVYLCASSLMMGDEQFFGPGTRLTVL.

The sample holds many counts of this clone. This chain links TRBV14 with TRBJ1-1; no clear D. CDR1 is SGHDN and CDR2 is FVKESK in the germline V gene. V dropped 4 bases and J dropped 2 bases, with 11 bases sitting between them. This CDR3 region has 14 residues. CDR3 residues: CASSPAGRNTEAFF. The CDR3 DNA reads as TGTGCCAGCAGCCCTGCGGGCAGAAACACTGAAGCTTTCTTT.